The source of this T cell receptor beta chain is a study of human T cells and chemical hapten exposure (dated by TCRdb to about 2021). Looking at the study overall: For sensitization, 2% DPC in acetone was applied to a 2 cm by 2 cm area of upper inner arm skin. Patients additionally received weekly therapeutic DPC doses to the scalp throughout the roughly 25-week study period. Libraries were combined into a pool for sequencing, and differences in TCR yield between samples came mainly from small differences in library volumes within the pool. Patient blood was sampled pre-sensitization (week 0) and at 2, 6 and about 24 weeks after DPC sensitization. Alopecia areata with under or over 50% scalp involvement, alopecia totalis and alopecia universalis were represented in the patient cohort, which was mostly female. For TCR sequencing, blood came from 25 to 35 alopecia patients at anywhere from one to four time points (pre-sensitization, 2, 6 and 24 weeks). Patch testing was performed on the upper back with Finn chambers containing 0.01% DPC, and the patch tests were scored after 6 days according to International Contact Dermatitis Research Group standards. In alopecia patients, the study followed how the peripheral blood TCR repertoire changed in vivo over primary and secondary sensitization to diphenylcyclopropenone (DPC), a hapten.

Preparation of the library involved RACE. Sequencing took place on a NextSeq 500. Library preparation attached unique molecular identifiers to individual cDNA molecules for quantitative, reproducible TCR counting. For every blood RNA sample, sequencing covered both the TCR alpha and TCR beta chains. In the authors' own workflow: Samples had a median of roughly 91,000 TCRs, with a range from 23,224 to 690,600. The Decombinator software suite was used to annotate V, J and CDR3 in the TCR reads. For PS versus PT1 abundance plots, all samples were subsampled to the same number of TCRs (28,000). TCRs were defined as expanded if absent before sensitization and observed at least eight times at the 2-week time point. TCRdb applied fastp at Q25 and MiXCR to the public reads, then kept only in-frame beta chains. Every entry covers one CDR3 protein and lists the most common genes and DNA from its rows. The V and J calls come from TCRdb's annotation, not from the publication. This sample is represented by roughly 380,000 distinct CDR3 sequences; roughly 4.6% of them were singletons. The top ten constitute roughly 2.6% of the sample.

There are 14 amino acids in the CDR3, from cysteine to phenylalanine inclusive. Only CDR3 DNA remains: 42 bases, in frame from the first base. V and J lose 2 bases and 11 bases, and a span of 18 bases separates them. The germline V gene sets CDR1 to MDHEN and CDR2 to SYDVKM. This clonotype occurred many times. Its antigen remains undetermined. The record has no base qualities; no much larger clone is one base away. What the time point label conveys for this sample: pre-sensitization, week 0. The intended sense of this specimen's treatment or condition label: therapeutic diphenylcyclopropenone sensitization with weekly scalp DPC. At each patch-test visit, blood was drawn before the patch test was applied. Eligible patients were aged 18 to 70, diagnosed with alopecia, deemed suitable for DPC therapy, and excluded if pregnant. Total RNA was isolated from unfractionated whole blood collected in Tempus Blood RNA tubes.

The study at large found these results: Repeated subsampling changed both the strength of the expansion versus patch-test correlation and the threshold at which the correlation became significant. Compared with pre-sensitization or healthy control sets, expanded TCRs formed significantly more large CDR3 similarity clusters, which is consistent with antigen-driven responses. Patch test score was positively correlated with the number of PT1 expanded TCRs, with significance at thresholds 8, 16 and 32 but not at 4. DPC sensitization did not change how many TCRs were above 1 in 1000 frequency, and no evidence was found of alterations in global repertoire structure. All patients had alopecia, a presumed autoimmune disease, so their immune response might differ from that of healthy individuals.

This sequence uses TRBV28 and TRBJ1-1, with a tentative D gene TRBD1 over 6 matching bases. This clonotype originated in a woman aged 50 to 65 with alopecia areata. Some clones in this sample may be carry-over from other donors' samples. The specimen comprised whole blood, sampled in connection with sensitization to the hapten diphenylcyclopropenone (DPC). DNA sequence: TGTGCCAGCAGTTTAACGGACAGACCTGAAGGGGCTTTCTTT. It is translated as CASSLTDRPEGAFF.